One and the same sample provided the 19 T cell receptor beta chains below, sequenced in a study of CD8 T cells in Susac syndrome. Random hexamers served to reverse transcribe roughly 0.45 to 1 ug RNA. A single record per CDR3 protein comes from TCRdb applying MiXCR to the immunoSEQ multiplex PCR reads. The sample carries about 120,000 distinct CDR3 sequences, 85% to 95% recorded once. The sequenced sample consisted of CD8+ T cells from PBMCs. The receptors originated from a human donor with Susac syndrome.

This clonotype was seen just once. The chain joins TRBV27 to TRBJ1-2; the match to TRBD1 covers 10 bases. The CDR3 spans 15 residues. V was pared by 8 bases and J by 4 bases, with 10 bases of the junction left unmatched. Germline V gene sequence: CDR1 MNHEY, CDR2 SMNVEV (reference sequence). In DNA form, the CDR3 reads TGTGCCAGCGCACCGGGACAGGGGATAGTCTATGGCTACACCTTC. Amino acid sequence: CASAPGQGIVYGYTF.

This chain joins TRBV2 and TRBJ2-7, with a weak D call TRBD1 (6 bases). CDR1 is SNHLY and CDR2 is FYNNEI in the germline V gene. The CDR3 runs 13 residues. Trimming cost V 8 bases and J 3 bases, with 14 bases left between them. CDR3 residues: CASSRTEIYEQYF. In DNA, the CDR3 is TGTGCCAGCTCAAGGACAGAGATCTACGAGCAGTACTTC.

V gene TRBV11-3 combines with J gene TRBJ2-7, with D possibly matching TRBD1 (6 bases). The CDR3 length is 13 residues. Germline V gives CDR1 SGHNT, CDR2 YENEEA. The germline V and J ends were trimmed by 1 base and 9 bases, with 13 bases remaining between them. The chain's CDR3 is CASSLGDTGGQYF. In nucleotides, the CDR3 is TGTGCCAGCAGCTTAGGGGACACGGGTGGGCAGTACTTC.

This chain links TRBV6-1 with TRBJ1-1; TRBD1 matches 7 bases. J was trimmed by 0 bases and V by 8 bases; bases with no gene match: 3. Germline V gene lookup returns CDR1 MNHNS and CDR2 SASEGT. The CDR3 length is 13 residues. CDR3 nucleotide sequence: TGTGCCAGCGGGGACAGCATGAACACTGAAGCTTTCTTT. Translated: CASGDSMNTEAFF.

This chain connects TRBV6-1 to TRBJ2-1; TRBD2 agrees at 15 bases. This CDR3 is 19 amino acids long. V was pared by 5 bases and J by 0 bases, with 8 bases of the junction left unmatched. CDR1 and CDR2 from the germline V gene are MNHNS and SASEGT. The CDR3, as DNA: TGTGCCAGCAGTAAAGGACTAGCGGGGGGGCTATTCTCCTACAATGAGCAGTTCTTC. Its protein product is CASSKGLAGGLFSYNEQFF.

The rearrangement links TRBV12-3 or TRBV12-4 to TRBJ2-7; 10 bases map to TRBD2. J gave up 7 bases and V 3 bases, and 6 bases lay outside the gene matches. This CDR3 has 14 amino acids. Written as DNA, the CDR3 is TGTGCCAGCAGTTTTAGCGGGGGGCAGGGGGAGCAGTACTTC. Protein sequence: CASSFSGGQGEQYF.

The gene calls are TRBV12-3 or TRBV12-4 and TRBJ1-1; no firm D call. Trimming stripped 3 bases from V and 8 bases from J, with 16 bases between. This CDR3 is built from 14 residues. CDR3 loop: CASSFPHFGEEAFF. The CDR3, as DNA: TGTGCCAGCAGTTTTCCCCATTTCGGCGAAGAAGCTTTCTTT.

The V call is TRBV29-1, the J call TRBJ1-2, with 7 bases fitting TRBD1. Trimming removed 3 bases from V and 0 bases from J; junction bases left unmatched: 7. CDR1 is SQVTM, CDR2 ANQGSEA, per germline. The CDR3 is made up of 15 amino acids. Here the CDR3 reads CSVDLRDSANYGYTF. The CDR3 nucleotides read TGCAGCGTTGACCTCCGGGACAGTGCTAACTATGGCTACACCTTC. The full variable domain, in which reference TRBV29-1 and TRBJ1-2 provide the parts outside the CDR3, is SAVISQKPSRDICQRGTSLTIQCQVDSQVTMMFWYRQQPGQSLTLIATANQGSEATYESGFVIDKFPISRPNLTFSTLTVSNMSPEDSSIYLCSVDLRDSANYGYTFGSGTRLTVV.

This clonotype was seen only once. The chain has TRBV20-1 and TRBJ2-1, with TRBD2 identical over 9 bases. CDR1 is DFQATT, CDR2 SNEGSKA, per germline (reference sequence). J lost 9 bases, V lost 2 bases, and 8 bases had no gene match. This CDR3 is built from 14 residues. The CDR3 reads CSARPWRGGTEQFF. The CDR3 DNA reads as TGCAGTGCTAGACCCTGGCGGGGGGGCACTGAGCAGTTCTTC.

V and J are TRBV10-2 and TRBJ2-7, with D uncertain. This CDR3 comprises 13 residues. Germline CDR1 reads WSHSY; CDR2 reads SAAADI. V lost 8 bases and J 6 bases, leaving 17 bases between the germline ends. This CDR3 is CASGPPEGIEQYF. The DNA for the CDR3 is TGCGCCAGCGGACCCCCTGAAGGAATCGAGCAGTACTTC.

This clonotype showed up just once. J is TRBJ1-2 and V is TRBV12-3 or TRBV12-4; D gene uncertain. Trimming left V 1 base short and J 3 bases short, with 3 bases between. The CDR3 has 12 residues. CDR3 DNA sequence: TGTGCCAGCAGTTTAGATTACTATGGCTACACCTTC. It encodes CASSLDYYGYTF.

This sequence joins TRBV29-1 and TRBJ2-7, with D perhaps matching TRBD1 or TRBD2 (5 bases each). This CDR3 spans 13 amino acids. Germline V gene sequence: CDR1 SQVTM, CDR2 ANQGSEA. Between the trimmed V and J ends, which lost 5 bases and 2 bases, there was a span of 13 bases. In DNA, the CDR3 is TGCAGCGTTTCCGGGACCGTCGCCTACGAGCAGTACTTC. Amino acid sequence: CSVSGTVAYEQYF.

V gene TRBV6-2 or TRBV6-3 combines with J gene TRBJ1-6; D gene unclear. This CDR3 contains 16 residues. The V end lost 4 bases, the J end lost 0 bases, and 10 bases lay between the germline ends. Germline V gives CDR1 MNHEY, CDR2 SVGEGT. The CDR3 region has the DNA TGTGCCAGCAGTTCCTCGTACCGCTCCTATAATTCACCCCTCCACTTT. Translation gives CASSSSYRSYNSPLHF.

The rearrangement links TRBV12-3 or TRBV12-4 to TRBJ2-3, with TRBD2 identical over 16 bases. The V and J ends lost 6 bases and 2 bases, in that order; junction bases with no gene match: 8. This CDR3 is 18 amino acids long. The CDR3 nucleotides are TGTGCCAGCAGGGGGGGACTAGCGGGGGGGCGAAACACAGATACGCAGTATTTT. Protein product: CASRGGLAGGRNTDTQYF.

The chain joins TRBV19 to TRBJ2-1; TRBD2 might be the D (6 bases). This CDR3 is built from 13 residues. V was trimmed by 4 bases and J by 5 bases, leaving 9 bases between them. The germline gives CDR1 LNHDA, CDR2 SQIVND (reference sequence). CDR3 sequence: CASSTTSNNEQFF. In nucleotides, the CDR3 is TGTGCCAGTAGTACGACTAGTAACAATGAGCAGTTCTTC.

V is TRBV29-1 and J is TRBJ2-5; D is unresolved. Germline CDR1 reads SQVTM; CDR2 reads ANQGSEA. This CDR3 spans 11 amino acids. V was clipped by 4 bases and J by 1 base, with 4 bases between them. The CDR3 region is CSVAPQETQYF. The CDR3 DNA is TGCAGCGTTGCCCCCCAAGAGACCCAGTACTTC.

This clonotype was detected only once. The CDR3 region is CASRSTQTNTEAFF. Written as DNA, the CDR3 is TGTGCCAGCAGGTCGACACAAACAAACACTGAAGCTTTCTTT. The chain has TRBV5-4 and TRBJ1-1; D gene ambiguous. This CDR3 comprises 14 residues. V dropped 5 bases and J dropped 2 bases, with 13 bases sitting between them. The V gene's germline CDR1 is SGHNT and CDR2 YYREEE (reference sequence).

This sequence joins TRBV2 and TRBJ2-1, with D tentatively TRBD1 (6 bases). CDR1 is SNHLY and CDR2 is FYNNEI in the germline V gene. The CDR3 extends over 13 amino acids. V shed 5 bases and J shed 2 bases, with 7 bases lying between them. The CDR3 bases are TGTGCCAGCAGTAGGACAGCCTACAATGAGCAGTTCTTC. Its protein product is CASSRTAYNEQFF.

The chain has TRBV4-1 and TRBJ1-2; a weak D match, TRBD1 (6 bases). Deletions cut 0 bases from V and 8 bases from J, with 10 bases between. Germline V gene sequence: CDR1 MGHRA, CDR2 YSYEKL. CDR3 length equals 13 residues. The CDR3 DNA reads as TGCGCCAGCAGCCAAGAATCAGGGGACGGCTACACCTTC. The encoded protein is CASSQESGDGYTF.